The 16 T cell receptor beta chains below were found in one sample sequenced in a study of blood T cell repertoires in COVID-19. Method: immunoSEQ multiplex PCR; TCRdb's copy keeps in-frame clones and lacks some. The sample includes roughly 150,000 clones, about 88% seen only once; the top ten take more than 2%. Sequences were obtained from peripheral blood. Receptors were obtained from a woman in her 70s with acute or convalescent COVID-19.

The chain joins TRBV7-9 to TRBJ1-3; 8 nucleotides agree with TRBD1. This CDR3 spans 18 amino acids. Germline CDR1 is SEHNR and CDR2 is FQNEAQ (reference sequence). With V trimmed by 4 bases and J by 0 bases, 11 bases remained unmatched. In nucleotides, the CDR3 is TGTGCCAGCAGCTCCACAGGGGGTCGGGAAAACTCTGGAAACACCATATATTTT. This encodes CASSSTGGRENSGNTIYF.

This clone was seen a handful of times. This chain connects TRBV18 to TRBJ1-6, with a possible D match to TRBD1 (6 bases). Trimming pared 0 bases from V and 9 bases from J, leaving 15 bases between. Per the germline V gene, CDR1 is KGHSH and CDR2 is LQKENI. CDR3 length: 16 residues. The CDR3 region is CASSPPGTGWVSPLHF. CDR3 nucleotide sequence: TGTGCCAGCTCACCACCGGGAACAGGGTGGGTTTCACCCCTCCACTTT. Supplemented by reference TRBV18 and TRBJ1-6, the full variable domain reads NAGVMQNPRHLVRRRGQEARLRCSPMKGHSHVYWYRQLPEEGLKFMVYLQKENIIDESGMPKERFSAEFPKEGPSILRIQQVVRGDSAAYFCASSPPGTGWVSPLHFGNGTRLTVT.

The chain uses TRBV4-3 and TRBJ1-4; 7 nucleotides agree with TRBD1. Germline V lookup: CDR1 LGHNA, CDR2 YSLEER. The CDR3 loop spans 16 amino acids. The V and J ends lost 0 bases and 6 bases, in that order; junction bases with no gene match: 7. The CDR3 DNA reads TGCGCCAGCAGCCAAGAACAGGGGATGGGGCATGAAAAACTGTTTTTT. Amino acid sequence: CASSQEQGMGHEKLFF.

The gene calls are TRBV3-1 (or the pseudogene TRBV3-2) and TRBJ1-2, with a tentative D call TRBD1 (6 bases). This CDR3 is 12 amino acids long. V lost 6 bases and J 5 bases, leaving 10 bases between the germline ends. The germline gives CDR1 LGHDT, CDR2 YNNKEL (reference sequence). The CDR3 region is CASSHGQYGYTF. In nucleotides, the CDR3 is TGTGCCAGCAGTCATGGACAGTATGGCTACACCTTC.

The rearrangement joins TRBV10-3 to TRBJ1-2, with 7 bases identical to TRBD1. The length of the CDR3 is 14 residues. Trimming took 0 bases from V and 7 from J; bases not matched to a gene: 5. CDR1 ENHRY and CDR2 SYGVKD come from the germline V gene. The CDR3 region has the DNA TGTGCCATCAGTGAGTCGAGCTCAGGGGGTGGCTACACCTTC. Translating gives CAISESSSGGGYTF.

On this clone itself: The sample holds other DNA sequences that translate to the same CDR3. The genes are TRBV7-9 and TRBJ1-1, with D possibly being TRBD1 (5 bases). The CDR3 spans 14 residues. In germline, CDR1 is SEHNR, CDR2 FQNEAQ (reference sequence). V lost 5 bases, J lost 0 bases, and 10 bases lay in between. CDR3: CASSLGQVNTEAFF. CDR3 nucleotides: TGTGCCAGCAGCCTGGGGCAGGTGAACACTGAAGCTTTCTTT.

CDR3 bases: TGTGCCAGCTCACCACCAGGGGGCGCACAGTACTTC. This sequence encodes CASSPPGGAQYF. The chain couples TRBV18 to TRBJ2-7; 7 bases agree with TRBD1. J was trimmed by 10 bases and V by 0 bases; bases with no gene match: 3. Germline values: CDR1 KGHSH, CDR2 LQKENI. The CDR3 is made up of 12 amino acids.

The chain has TRBV7-8 and TRBJ2-2, with unresolved D. Trimming took off 5 bases at V and 3 bases at J, with 4 bases between the two ends. The CDR3 runs to 12 residues. Germline CDR1 reads SGHVS; CDR2 reads FQNEAQ. CDR3 nucleotides: TGTGCCAGCAGCCCGGACACCGGGGAGCTGTTTTTT. This encodes CASSPDTGELFF.

The V call is TRBV27, the J call TRBJ1-6, with no clear D. Trimming stripped 3 bases from V and 7 bases from J, with 10 bases between. The CDR3 consists of 14 residues. Per germline, CDR1 MNHEY and CDR2 SMNVEV (reference sequence). Written as DNA, the CDR3 is TGTGCCAGCAGTTTGCGGGAGGGAAATTCACCCCTCCACTTT. It translates to CASSLREGNSPLHF.

The gene calls are TRBV5-1 and TRBJ2-3; TRBD2 matches 10 bases. Trimming took 1 base from V and 2 from J; bases not matched to a gene: 1. The germline CDR1 and CDR2 sequences are SGHRS and YFSETQ. The CDR3 spans 15 residues. CDR3 sequence: CASSLSGGATDTQYF. CDR3 nucleotides: TGCGCCAGCAGCTTGAGCGGGGGGGCCACAGATACGCAGTATTTT.

The chain combines TRBV18 with TRBJ2-2; D not certain. The CDR3 totals 17 residues. Looked up from germline, CDR1 is KGHSH and CDR2 is LQKENI. Trimming took off 4 bases at V and 0 bases at J, with 15 bases between the two ends. Here the CDR3 reads CASSQLDMGPNTGELFF. The CDR3 DNA follows: TGTGCCAGCTCACAACTCGACATGGGTCCGAACACCGGGGAGCTGTTTTTT.

The V gene is TRBV29-1, the J gene TRBJ1-6; 10 nucleotides match TRBD1. The V and J ends lost 3 bases and 9 bases, in that order; junction bases with no gene match: 2. This CDR3 comprises 13 residues. Germline lookup yields CDR1 SQVTM and CDR2 ANQGSEA. CDR3 sequence: CSVETGGGSPLHF. The DNA of the CDR3 is TGCAGCGTTGAGACAGGGGGCGGTTCACCCCTCCACTTT.

The chain couples TRBV5-1 to TRBJ2-1, with 9 bases fitting TRBD2. CDR1 and CDR2 from the germline V gene are SGHRS and YFSETQ. V was clipped by 2 bases and J by 6 bases; unmatched bases: 12. This CDR3 region has 17 residues. The CDR3 nucleotides read TGCGCCAGCAGCTTTTTTGTAGGCGGGGGGGCGATCAATGAGCAGTTCTTC. Translation: CASSFFVGGGAINEQFF.

The gene calls are TRBV14 and TRBJ2-2, with 8 bases that match TRBD1. Per germline, CDR1 SGHDN and CDR2 FVKESK. The length of the CDR3 is 17 residues. V was pared by 3 bases and J by 4 bases, with 10 bases of the junction left unmatched. Here the CDR3 DNA reads TGTGCCAGCAGCCAGTTTACAGGGGGAACGGGCACCGGGGAGCTGTTTTTT. It is translated as CASSQFTGGTGTGELFF.

This chain uses TRBV7-2 with TRBJ1-2, with D perhaps matching TRBD1 (5 bases). The CDR3 has 13 amino acids. CDR1 is SGHTA, CDR2 FQGNSA, per germline. The V end lost 5 bases, the J end lost 7 bases, and 14 bases lay between the germline ends. In DNA form, the CDR3 reads TGTGCCAGCAGCGAGGACACCCGGACTGGCTACACCTTC. It translates to CASSEDTRTGYTF.

The chain combines TRBV6-4 with TRBJ1-5; D gene uncertain. The germline gives CDR1 MRHNA, CDR2 SNTAGT. Trimming pared 4 bases from V and 1 base from J, leaving 5 bases between. This CDR3 has 13 amino acids. The DNA of the CDR3 is TGTGCCAGCAGTGGGGAGAGCAATCAGCCCCAGCATTTT. Protein product: CASSGESNQPQHF.